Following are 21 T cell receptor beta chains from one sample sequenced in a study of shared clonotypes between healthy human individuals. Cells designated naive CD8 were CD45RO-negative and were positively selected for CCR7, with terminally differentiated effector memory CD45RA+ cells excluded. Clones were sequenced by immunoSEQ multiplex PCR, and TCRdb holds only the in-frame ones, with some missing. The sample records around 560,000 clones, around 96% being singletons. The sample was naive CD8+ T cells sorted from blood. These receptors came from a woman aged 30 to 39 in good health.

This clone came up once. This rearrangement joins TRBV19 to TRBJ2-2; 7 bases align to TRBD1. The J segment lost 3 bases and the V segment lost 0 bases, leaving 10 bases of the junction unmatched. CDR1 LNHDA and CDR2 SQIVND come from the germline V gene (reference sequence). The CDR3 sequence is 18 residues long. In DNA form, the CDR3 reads TGTGCCAGTAGTATAGATCGACTAAGGGGGCTAGACACCGGGGAGCTGTTTTTT. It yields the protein CASSIDRLRGLDTGELFF.

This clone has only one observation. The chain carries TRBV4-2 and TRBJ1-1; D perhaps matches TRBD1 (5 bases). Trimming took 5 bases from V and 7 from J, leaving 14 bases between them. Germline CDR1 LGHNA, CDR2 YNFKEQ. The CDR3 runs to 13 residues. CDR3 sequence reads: CASSMVGGSEAFF. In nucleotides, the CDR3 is TGTGCCAGCAGCATGGTGGGGGGAAGTGAAGCTTTCTTT.

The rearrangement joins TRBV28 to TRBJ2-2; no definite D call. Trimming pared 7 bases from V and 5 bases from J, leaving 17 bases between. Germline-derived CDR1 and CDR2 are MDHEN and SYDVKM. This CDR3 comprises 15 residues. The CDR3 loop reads CASKNSRKLTGELFF. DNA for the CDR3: TGTGCCAGCAAAAATTCCCGGAAATTAACCGGGGAGCTGTTTTTT.

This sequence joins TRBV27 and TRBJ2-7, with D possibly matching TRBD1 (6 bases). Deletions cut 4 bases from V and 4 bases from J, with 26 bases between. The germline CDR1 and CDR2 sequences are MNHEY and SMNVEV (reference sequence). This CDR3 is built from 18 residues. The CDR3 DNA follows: TGTGCCAGCAGTTCGTCGGCAGGGGAAGAGTGGCTACCTTACGAGCAGTACTTC. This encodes CASSSSAGEEWLPYEQYF.

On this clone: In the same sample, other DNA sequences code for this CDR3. CDR3 sequence: CASSLGTSSYNEQFF. CDR3 coding DNA: TGTGCCAGCAGTTTAGGGACTAGCAGTTACAATGAGCAGTTCTTC. The rearrangement uses TRBV28 and TRBJ2-1; 9 bases align to TRBD2. With V trimmed by 2 bases and J by 4 bases, 3 bases remained unmatched. The CDR3 has 15 residues. Germline V lookup: CDR1 MDHEN, CDR2 SYDVKM.

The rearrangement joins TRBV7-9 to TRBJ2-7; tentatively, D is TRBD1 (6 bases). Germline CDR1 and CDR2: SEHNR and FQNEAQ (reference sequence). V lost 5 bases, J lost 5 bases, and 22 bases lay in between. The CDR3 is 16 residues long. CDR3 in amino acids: CASSPPAGDVRDEQYF. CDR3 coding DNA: TGTGCCAGCAGCCCTCCCGCAGGGGATGTTAGGGACGAGCAGTACTTC. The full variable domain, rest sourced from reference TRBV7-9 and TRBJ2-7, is DTGVSQNPRHKITKRGQNVTFRCDPISEHNRLYWYRQTLGQGPEFLTYFQNEAQLEKSRLLSDRFSAERPKGSFSTLEIQRTEQGDSAMYLCASSPPAGDVRDEQYFGPGTRLTVT.

CDR3 in DNA: TGTGCCAGCAGCAGCAGGGTGGGAGAATACGAGCAGTACTTC. It is translated as CASSSRVGEYEQYF. This chain links TRBV13 with TRBJ2-5, with D perhaps assigned TRBD1 or TRBD2 (5 bases each). The J call is uncertain, as TRBJ2-7 better fits the DNA end. Per germline, CDR1 PRHDT and CDR2 FYEKMQ (reference sequence). This CDR3 has 14 amino acids.

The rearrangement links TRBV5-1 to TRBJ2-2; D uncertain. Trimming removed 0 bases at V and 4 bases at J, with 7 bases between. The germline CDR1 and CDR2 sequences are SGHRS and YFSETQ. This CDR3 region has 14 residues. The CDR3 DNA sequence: TGCGCCAGCAGCTTGGGGGGTTTCACCGGGGAGCTGTTTTTT. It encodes CASSLGGFTGELFF.

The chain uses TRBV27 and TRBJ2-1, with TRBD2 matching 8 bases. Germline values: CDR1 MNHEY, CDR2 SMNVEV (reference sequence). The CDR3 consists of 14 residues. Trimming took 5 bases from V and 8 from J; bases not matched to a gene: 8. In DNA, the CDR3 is TGTGCCAGCAGTCCAACTAGCGGTGGCGATGAGCAGTTCTTC. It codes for CASSPTSGGDEQFF.

The CDR3 DNA is TGTGCCAGCAGCTTCGGGCTAGCGGGAGGCAATGAGCAGTTCTTC. This translates into CASSFGLAGGNEQFF. The rearrangement links TRBV7-3 to TRBJ2-1; 11 bases align to TRBD2. Trimming at V came to 3 bases and at J to 6 bases, leaving 4 bases not matched to a gene. CDR1 and CDR2 (germline): SGHTA, FQGTGA. The CDR3 totals 15 residues.

CDR3 nucleotide sequence: TGTGCCAGCAGTGAAAAAGGGGGTGTCTCCTACGAGCAGTACTTC. Translated, it gives CASSEKGGVSYEQYF. The chain links TRBV2 to TRBJ2-7, with D maybe TRBD1 (6 bases). Germline CDR1 reads SNHLY; CDR2 reads FYNNEI. V was pared by 2 bases and J by 0 bases, with 11 bases between. The CDR3 consists of 15 residues.

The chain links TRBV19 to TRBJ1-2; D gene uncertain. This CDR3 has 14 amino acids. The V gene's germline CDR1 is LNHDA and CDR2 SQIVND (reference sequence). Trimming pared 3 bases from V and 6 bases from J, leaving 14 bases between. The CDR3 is CASSIAGVSDGYTF. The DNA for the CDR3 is TGTGCCAGTAGTATCGCCGGGGTATCGGATGGCTACACCTTC.

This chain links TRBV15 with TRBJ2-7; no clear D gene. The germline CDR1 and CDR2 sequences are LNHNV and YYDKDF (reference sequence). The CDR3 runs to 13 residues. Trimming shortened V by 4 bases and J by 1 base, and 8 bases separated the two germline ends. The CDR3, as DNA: TGTGCCACCAGCATGGTTATATCCTACGAGCAGTACTTC. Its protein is CATSMVISYEQYF.

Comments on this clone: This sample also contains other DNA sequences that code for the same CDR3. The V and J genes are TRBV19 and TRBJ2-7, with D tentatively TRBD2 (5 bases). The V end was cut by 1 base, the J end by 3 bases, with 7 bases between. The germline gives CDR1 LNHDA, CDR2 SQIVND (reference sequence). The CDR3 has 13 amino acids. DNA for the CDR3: TGTGCCAGTAGTATAGTTGAGGGCTACGAGCAGTACTTC. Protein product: CASSIVEGYEQYF.

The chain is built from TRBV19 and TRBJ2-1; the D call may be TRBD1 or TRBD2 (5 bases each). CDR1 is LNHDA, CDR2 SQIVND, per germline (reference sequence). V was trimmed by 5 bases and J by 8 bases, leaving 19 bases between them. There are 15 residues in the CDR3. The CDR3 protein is CASSLGAGLLHEQFF. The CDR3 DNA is TGTGCCAGTAGTCTCGGGGCAGGGCTATTACATGAGCAGTTCTTC.

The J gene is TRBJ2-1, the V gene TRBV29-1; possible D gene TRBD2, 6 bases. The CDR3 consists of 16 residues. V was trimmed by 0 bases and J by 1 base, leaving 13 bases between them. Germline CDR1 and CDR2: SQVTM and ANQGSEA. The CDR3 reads CSVEDYSEGSYNEQFF. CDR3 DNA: TGCAGCGTTGAAGATTATTCGGAGGGATCCTACAATGAGCAGTTCTTC.

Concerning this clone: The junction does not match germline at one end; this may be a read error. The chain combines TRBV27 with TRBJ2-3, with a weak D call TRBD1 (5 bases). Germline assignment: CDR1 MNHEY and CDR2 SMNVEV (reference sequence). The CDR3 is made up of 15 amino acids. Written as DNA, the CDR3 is TGTGCCAGCAGTTTATATCAGGGCCACACATATACGCAGTATTTT. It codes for CASSLYQGHTYTQYF.

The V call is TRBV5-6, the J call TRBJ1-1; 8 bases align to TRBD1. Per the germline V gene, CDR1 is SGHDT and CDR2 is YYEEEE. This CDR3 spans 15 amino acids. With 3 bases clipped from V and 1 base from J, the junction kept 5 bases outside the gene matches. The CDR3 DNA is TGTGCCAGCAGCTGGGATCAGGGGGCGAACACTGAAGCTTTCTTT. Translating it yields CASSWDQGANTEAFF. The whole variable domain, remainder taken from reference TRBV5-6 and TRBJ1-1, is DAGVTQSPTHLIKTRGQQVTLRCSPKSGHDTVSWYQQALGQGPQFIFQYYEEEERQRGNFPDRFSGHQFPNYSSELNVNALLLGDSALYLCASSWDQGANTEAFFGQGTRLTVV.

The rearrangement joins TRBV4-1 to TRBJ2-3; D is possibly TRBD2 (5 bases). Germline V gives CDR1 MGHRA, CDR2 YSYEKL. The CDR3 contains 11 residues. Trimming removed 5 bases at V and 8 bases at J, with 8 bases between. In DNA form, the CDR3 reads TGCGCCAGCAGCTCAGAGGGTACGCAGTATTTT. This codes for CASSSEGTQYF.

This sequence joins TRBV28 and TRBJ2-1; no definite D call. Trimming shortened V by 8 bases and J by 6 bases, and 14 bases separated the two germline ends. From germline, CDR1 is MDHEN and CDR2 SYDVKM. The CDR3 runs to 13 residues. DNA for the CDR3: TGTGCCAGCGCCTCGGACGCAGGCAATGAGCAGTTCTTC. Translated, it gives CASASDAGNEQFF.

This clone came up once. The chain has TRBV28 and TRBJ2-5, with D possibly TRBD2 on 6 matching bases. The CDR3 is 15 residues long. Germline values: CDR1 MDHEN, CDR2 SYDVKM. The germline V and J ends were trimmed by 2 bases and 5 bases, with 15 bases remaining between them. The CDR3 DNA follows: TGTGCCAGCAGTTTACTCGAGGGAGGAGGTGAGACCCAGTACTTC. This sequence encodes CASSLLEGGGETQYF.